These T cell receptor beta chains were read from a single sample in a study of T-cell reconstitution after alpha-beta-depleted transplantation in children. TCRdb redid the calling of the PCR reads with MiXCR, one entry per CDR3 protein. This sample carries about 210,000 distinct CDR3 sequences, roughly 18% of them seen once, and the ten largest clones take 35% to 50%. This material consisted of PBMCs, mostly from graft donor cells, taken 360 days after TCRalphabeta/CD19-depleted stem cell transplant. These receptors were taken from a male patient under 10 years old who had a stem cell transplant for acute lymphoblastic leukemia, so the T cells may come from the graft donor. Both conserved end residues are part of each CDR3. D genes are given only for firm matches. Rows give clone size only sometimes, using once, few, many, or a class for an expanded clone.

abundance: NA
v_gene: TRBV7-9
j_gene: TRBJ2-3
d_gene: TRBD1
CDR3aa: CASSLRGDRVDTQYF
CDR3nt: TGTGCCAGCAGCCTCCGAGGAGACAGGGTTGATACGCAGTATTTT

abundance: many
v_gene: TRBV12-3/TRBV12-4
j_gene: TRBJ1-6
d_gene: TRBD1
CDR3aa: CASSLAQGASGDSPLHF
CDR3nt: TGTGCCAGCAGTTTAGCCCAGGGGGCGTCAGGGGATTCACCCCTCCACTTT

abundance: many
v_gene: TRBV29-1
j_gene: TRBJ2-7
d_gene: TRBD1
CDR3aa: CSAGTGYDEQYF
CDR3nt: TGCAGCGCCGGGACAGGGTATGACGAGCAGTACTTC

abundance: NA
v_gene: TRBV28
j_gene: TRBJ2-2
d_gene: TRBD1
CDR3aa: CASRRQGDTGELFF
CDR3nt: TGTGCCAGCAGGAGACAGGGGGACACCGGGGAGCTGTTTTTT

abundance: few
v_gene: TRBV5-1
j_gene: TRBJ1-1
d_gene: TRBD1
CDR3aa: CASGLDRDGTEAFF
CDR3nt: TGCGCCAGCGGCCTGGACAGGGACGGGACTGAAGCTTTCTTT

abundance: NA
v_gene: TRBV5-1
j_gene: TRBJ2-4
d_gene: NA
CDR3aa: CASSHLLAKNIQYF
CDR3nt: TGCGCCAGCAGTCACCTACTAGCCAAAAACATTCAGTACTTC

abundance: NA
v_gene: TRBV12-3/TRBV12-4
j_gene: TRBJ1-4
d_gene: TRBD1
CDR3aa: CASSFTGGWANEKLFF
CDR3nt: TGTGCCAGCAGTTTTACAGGGGGCTGGGCTAATGAAAAACTGTTTTTT

abundance: many
v_gene: TRBV4-3
j_gene: TRBJ1-3
d_gene: NA
CDR3aa: CASSEGGGPGNTIYF
CDR3nt: TGCGCCAGCAGCGAAGGAGGGGGACCTGGAAACACCATATATTTT

abundance: NA
v_gene: TRBV10-2
j_gene: TRBJ2-1
d_gene: NA
CDR3aa: CASSDVGKQFF
CDR3nt: TGCGCCAGCAGCGACGTTGGGAAGCAGTTCTTC

abundance: NA
v_gene: TRBV5-6
j_gene: TRBJ2-7
d_gene: NA
CDR3aa: CASSLDGYSYEQYF
CDR3nt: TGTGCCAGCAGCCTCGACGGCTACTCCTACGAGCAGTACTTC

abundance: NA
v_gene: TRBV6-2/TRBV6-3
j_gene: TRBJ2-3
d_gene: TRBD2
CDR3aa: CASSYSIRTSGGRGTDTQYF
CDR3nt: TGTGCCAGCAGTTACTCGATCCGGACTAGCGGGGGACGAGGGACAGATACGCAGTATTTT

abundance: NA
v_gene: TRBV7-9
j_gene: TRBJ2-1
d_gene: TRBD1
CDR3aa: CASSPGTGSVNEQFF
CDR3nt: TGTGCCAGCAGCCCCGGGACAGGGTCGGTAAATGAGCAGTTCTTC

abundance: NA
v_gene: TRBV4-2
j_gene: TRBJ2-3
d_gene: NA
CDR3aa: CASSAPGASDTQYF
CDR3nt: TGTGCCAGCAGCGCCCCGGGGGCATCCGATACGCAGTATTTT

abundance: few
v_gene: TRBV25-1
j_gene: TRBJ2-1
d_gene: TRBD2
CDR3aa: CASSEPGLALNEQFF
CDR3nt: TGTGCCAGCAGTGAACCGGGACTAGCGCTGAATGAGCAGTTCTTC

abundance: NA
v_gene: TRBV5-1
j_gene: TRBJ2-2
d_gene: NA
CDR3aa: CASSLEPGAKSNTGELFF
CDR3nt: TGCGCCAGCAGCTTGGAGCCAGGGGCCAAATCGAACACCGGGGAGCTGTTTTTT